The next 28 T cell receptor beta chains were all read from a single sample in a study of blood T cell repertoires in COVID-19. The method was immunoSEQ multiplex PCR; TCRdb's version includes in-frame clones alone and lacks a portion of them. The sample includes approximately 470,000 clones, approximately 83% seen only once; the top ten take more than 3%. Sequenced input: peripheral blood. Source of these receptors: a human donor in a cohort sampled during active COVID-19.

The CDR3 here is CASSTTRTGGNQPQHF. The DNA for the CDR3 is TGTGCCAGCAGTACTACTCGGACAGGGGGCAATCAGCCCCAGCATTTT. The chain couples TRBV6-6 to TRBJ1-5; TRBD1 aligns across 9 bases. V lost 5 bases and J lost 2; bases outside the gene matches: 7. The CDR3 sequence is 16 residues long. CDR1 and CDR2 (germline): MNHNY, SVGAGI (reference sequence).

The chain recombines TRBV4-3 with TRBJ1-1; 7 bases line up with TRBD1. Per the germline V gene, CDR1 is LGHNA and CDR2 is YSLEER. V dropped 1 base and J dropped 5; count of bases not matched to a gene: 16. The CDR3 sequence is 18 residues long. CDR3 in amino acids: CASSQAVYRGRRRTEAFF. CDR3 DNA: TGCGCCAGCAGCCAAGCCGTATACAGGGGAAGGAGGAGGACTGAAGCTTTCTTT.

The chain is built from TRBV12-3 or TRBV12-4 and TRBJ2-7, with a tentative D call TRBD2 (5 bases). Trimming stripped 5 bases from V and 6 bases from J, with 14 bases between. The CDR3 length is 13 residues. The CDR3 DNA is TGTGCCAGCAGTGGAGTTCGGGGTGGCGAGCAGTACTTC. Protein product: CASSGVRGGEQYF.

V usage is TRBV27 and J usage is TRBJ1-5; TRBD1 agrees at 7 bases. J gave up 4 bases and V 5 bases, and 8 bases lay outside the gene matches. This CDR3 comprises 15 residues. Germline CDR1 reads MNHEY; CDR2 reads SMNVEV (reference sequence). CDR3 sequence: CASSLTGQRNQPQHF. The DNA of the CDR3 is TGTGCCAGCAGTCTCACGGGACAGAGAAATCAGCCCCAGCATTTT.

This clone was recorded only once. This rearrangement joins TRBV6-2 or TRBV6-3 to TRBJ1-1, with a tentative D call TRBD1 (6 bases). In germline, CDR1 is MNHEY, CDR2 SVGEGT. The CDR3 extends over 14 amino acids. The V end was cut by 3 bases, the J end by 5 bases, with 13 bases between. The DNA for the CDR3 is TGTGCCAGCAGTTATAGTCAGGGGTGGACTGAAGCTTTCTTT. Translating gives CASSYSQGWTEAFF.

V gene TRBV4-1 combines with J gene TRBJ2-3, with a tentative D call TRBD2 (6 bases). From germline, CDR1 is MGHRA and CDR2 YSYEKL. Trimming pared 6 bases from V and 3 bases from J, leaving 19 bases between. CDR3 length equals 16 residues. The CDR3 spells CASSPREPSKTDTQYF. DNA for the CDR3: TGCGCCAGCAGTCCCCGGGAGCCATCGAAGACAGATACGCAGTATTTT.

The chain joins TRBV6-2 or TRBV6-3 to TRBJ1-2, with 7 bases matching TRBD1. After removal of 7 bases from V and 5 bases from J, the junction contained 10 bases not matched to a gene. Per germline, CDR1 MNHEY and CDR2 SVGEGT. CDR3 length: 14 amino acids. The CDR3 DNA is TGTGCCAGCAACCCGGGACAGAGAAGTTATGGCTACACCTTC. Its protein product is CASNPGQRSYGYTF.

This clone was recorded once. CDR3 loop: CASRRMGRGREGRVTEAFF. As DNA, the CDR3 is TGCGCCAGCAGGAGAATGGGTCGGGGAAGGGAGGGTCGTGTCACTGAAGCTTTCTTT. The gene calls are TRBV5-1 and TRBJ1-1; no clear D gene. The V gene lost 5 bases and the J gene lost 4 bases, with 30 bases spanning the gap. The CDR3 consists of 19 residues. Germline V gene lookup returns CDR1 SGHRS and CDR2 YFSETQ.

In DNA form, the CDR3 reads TGTGCCAGCATGAGAGGTGGTGAAGCTTTCTTT. This gives the protein CASMRGGEAFF. The chain employs TRBV6-5 and TRBJ1-1; no clear D gene. Germline CDR1 reads MNHEY; CDR2 reads SVGAGI. V was pared by 7 bases and J by 7 bases, with 10 bases between. The CDR3 consists of 11 residues.

This chain links TRBV28 with TRBJ1-1; D possibly corresponds to TRBD1 (5 bases). This CDR3 has 14 amino acids. Germline lookup yields CDR1 MDHEN and CDR2 SYDVKM. V lost 7 bases and J lost 1, with 13 bases in between. The chain's CDR3 is CASMLAGQNTEAFF. The CDR3 bases are TGTGCCAGCATGCTAGCGGGGCAGAACACTGAAGCTTTCTTT.

V is TRBV29-1 and J is TRBJ1-5; TRBD1 matches at 7 bases. Germline lookup yields CDR1 SQVTM and CDR2 ANQGSEA. The junction had 2 bases not matched to a gene; V was cut back by 7 bases and J by 2 bases. This CDR3 has 12 residues. The CDR3 DNA follows: TGCAGCGCCGGGACAGGCAATCAGCCCCAGCATTTT. Residues: CSAGTGNQPQHF. Looking up the rest from reference TRBV29-1 and TRBJ1-5 gives the full variable domain: SAVISQKPSRDICQRGTSLTIQCQVDSQVTMMFWYRQQPGQSLTLIATANQGSEATYESGFVIDKFPISRPNLTFSTLTVSNMSPEDSSIYLCSAGTGNQPQHFGDGTRLSIL.

This clone is a singleton in its sample. Other DNA sequences within the sample encode an identical CDR3. This chain links TRBV19 with TRBJ2-3; tentatively, D is TRBD2 (6 bases). CDR1 and CDR2 (germline): LNHDA, SQIVND (reference sequence). Deletions cut 1 base from V and 1 base from J, with 6 bases between. The CDR3 is 14 residues long. The CDR3 loop is CASSIGGGTDTQYF. The DNA for the CDR3 is TGTGCCAGTAGTATAGGGGGGGGCACAGATACGCAGTATTTT.

V is TRBV28 and J is TRBJ2-3, with 8 bases matching TRBD1. Germline V lookup: CDR1 MDHEN, CDR2 SYDVKM. V was clipped by 5 bases and J by 5 bases; unmatched bases: 3. The CDR3 totals 13 residues. The CDR3 coding sequence is TGTGCCAGCAGTCCCGGACAGGGAGATACGCAGTATTTT. This sequence encodes CASSPGQGDTQYF.

The genes are TRBV7-8 and TRBJ2-3, with unresolved D. Germline lookup yields CDR1 SGHVS and CDR2 FQNEAQ. The CDR3 extends over 14 amino acids. The V gene lost 5 bases and the J gene lost 0 bases, with 9 bases spanning the gap. The CDR3 loop is CASSPIRSTDTQYF. The CDR3 DNA is TGTGCCAGCAGCCCGATTAGAAGCACAGATACGCAGTATTTT.

The chain carries TRBV28 and TRBJ1-4; the D gene is possibly TRBD1 (5 bases). The V and J ends lost 4 bases and 4 bases respectively, with 19 bases between them. Germline V CDR1 and CDR2: MDHEN, SYDVKM. The CDR3 loop spans 17 amino acids. The CDR3 DNA reads as TGTGCCAGCAGTTCCTCCGCGGGGCCGGGAGTTAATGAAAAACTGTTTTTT. It encodes CASSSSAGPGVNEKLFF.

The rearrangement links TRBV9 to TRBJ2-5; 9 nucleotides align to TRBD2. Unmatched junction bases numbered 8, after V lost 1 base and J lost 4 bases. The CDR3 has 16 residues. Per the germline V gene, CDR1 is SGDLS and CDR2 is YYNGEE. CDR3 sequence reads: CASSVRASGTGETQYF. The CDR3 DNA sequence: TGTGCCAGCAGCGTAAGGGCTAGCGGGACGGGAGAGACCCAGTACTTC.

The chain employs TRBV19 and TRBJ2-1; the match to TRBD1 covers 7 bases. The CDR3 is 13 amino acids. V dropped 5 bases and J dropped 9; count of bases not matched to a gene: 7. Germline V gene data show CDR1 as LNHDA and CDR2 as SQIVND (reference sequence). The chain's CDR3 is CASSVNRGPEQFF. CDR3 DNA: TGTGCCAGTAGTGTTAACAGGGGCCCTGAGCAGTTCTTC.

This clone was detected once. The CDR3 sequence: CAAQGAKADTDTQYF. The CDR3 DNA sequence: TGTGCCGCGCAGGGGGCTAAGGCCGACACAGATACGCAGTATTTT. The genes are TRBV24-1 and TRBJ2-3; the match to TRBD1 covers 8 bases. CDR1 KGHDR and CDR2 SFDVKD come from the germline V gene. The V segment lost 12 bases and the J segment 2 bases; nucleotides outside the gene matches: 12. The CDR3 loop spans 15 amino acids.

The chain joins TRBV19 to TRBJ2-7, with 8 bases that match TRBD1. V lost 4 bases to trimming and J lost 4 bases; unmatched junction nucleotides: 0. Germline V gene sequence: CDR1 LNHDA, CDR2 SQIVND (reference sequence). The length of the CDR3 is 12 residues. CDR3 sequence: CASSNRGYEQYF. The CDR3 DNA follows: TGTGCCAGTAGTAACAGGGGGTACGAGCAGTACTTC. The whole variable domain, filled in from reference TRBV19 and TRBJ2-7, reads DGGITQSPKYLFRKEGQNVTLSCEQNLNHDAMYWYRQDPGQGLRLIYYSQIVNDFQKGDIAEGYSVSREKKESFPLTVTSAQKNPTAFYLCASSNRGYEQYFGPGTRLTVT.

CDR3 loop: CASSAGPGELFF. The CDR3 region has the DNA TGTGCCAGCAGTGCAGGCCCCGGGGAGCTGTTTTTT. The rearrangement joins TRBV2 to TRBJ2-2; the D is unclear. The V and J ends lost 4 bases and 6 bases respectively, with 6 bases between them. Germline V CDR1 and CDR2: SNHLY, FYNNEI. The CDR3 spans 12 residues.

V is TRBV5-5 and J is TRBJ2-7; D might be TRBD1 (5 bases). The germline V gene encodes CDR1 SGHKS and CDR2 YYEKEE (reference sequence). The CDR3 covers 13 residues. The germline V and J ends were trimmed by 7 bases and 5 bases, with 16 bases remaining between them. The CDR3 is CASGWPPRDEQYF. For the CDR3, the DNA is TGTGCCAGCGGCTGGCCCCCCAGGGACGAGCAGTACTTC. Full variable domain (remainder filled in from reference TRBV5-5 and TRBJ2-7): DAGVTQSPTHLIKTRGQQVTLRCSPISGHKSVSWYQQVLGQGPQFIFQYYEKEERGRGNFPDRFSARQFPNYSSELNVNALLLGDSALYLCASGWPPRDEQYFGPGTRLTVT.

The chain has TRBV19 and TRBJ2-1; 11 bases line up with TRBD2. With 3 bases clipped from V and 4 bases from J, the junction kept 5 bases outside the gene matches. This CDR3 region has 16 residues. Per germline, CDR1 LNHDA and CDR2 SQIVND (reference sequence). The DNA of the CDR3 is TGTGCCAGTAGTATTGCGACTAGCGGGAATTACAATGAGCAGTTCTTC. Translated, it gives CASSIATSGNYNEQFF.

A few counts support this clone. This chain links TRBV7-2 with TRBJ1-3; 7 bases match TRBD1. The CDR3 spans 14 residues. Germline values: CDR1 SGHTA, CDR2 FQGNSA. The J segment lost 6 bases and the V segment lost 5 bases, leaving 7 bases of the junction unmatched. CDR3: CASSGRQGLNTIYF. Written as DNA, the CDR3 is TGTGCCAGCAGCGGACGACAGGGACTAAACACCATATATTTT.

The chain carries TRBV10-3 and TRBJ1-2, with 7 nucleotides matching TRBD1. The CDR3 runs to 12 residues. Germline CDR1 is ENHRY and CDR2 is SYGVKD. With 4 bases clipped from V and 7 bases from J, the junction kept 3 bases outside the gene matches. The CDR3 loop is CAISGTGRGYTF. The DNA for the CDR3 is TGTGCCATCAGTGGGACAGGCCGTGGCTACACCTTC.

This chain joins TRBV19 and TRBJ1-4; D perhaps matches TRBD1 (5 bases). V lost 6 bases and J 0 bases, leaving 14 bases between the germline ends. The CDR3 spans 16 residues. The germline CDR1 and CDR2 sequences are LNHDA and SQIVND (reference sequence). The CDR3 is CASSNRQSATNEKLFF. The CDR3 bases are TGTGCCAGTAGCAATAGACAGTCCGCAACTAATGAAAAACTGTTTTTT.

This clone has just one count. V and J are TRBV6-1 and TRBJ2-1, with a weak D call TRBD1 (6 bases). The CDR3 extends over 16 amino acids. V was trimmed by 4 bases and J by 4 bases, leaving 17 bases between them. Germline V gene data show CDR1 as MNHNS and CDR2 as SASEGT. The CDR3 nucleotides are TGTGCCAGCAGTGTTCCCTCTGACAGGCTATACAATGAGCAGTTCTTC. The encoded protein is CASSVPSDRLYNEQFF.

The chain joins TRBV7-2 to TRBJ2-7; maybe TRBD1 (6 bases). Trimming removed 6 bases at V and 2 bases at J, with 14 bases between. Germline CDR1 SGHTA, CDR2 FQGNSA. This CDR3 is 14 amino acids long. CDR3: CASSRARGTYEQYF. As DNA, the CDR3 is TGTGCCAGCAGTCGCGCCAGGGGAACCTACGAGCAGTACTTC.

The V gene is TRBV28, the J gene TRBJ1-4; 7 nucleotides line up with TRBD1. The CDR3 runs 15 residues. CDR1 MDHEN and CDR2 SYDVKM come from the germline V gene. J gave up 2 bases and V 4 bases, and 4 bases lay outside the gene matches. The CDR3 protein is CASSSPGQTNEKLFF. DNA for the CDR3: TGTGCCAGCAGTTCCCCGGGACAGACTAATGAAAAACTGTTTTTT.